The 25 T cell receptor beta chains in this list originate from one sample, sequenced in a study of blood T cells in healthy people across ages. Then a second PCR, running about 6 to 12 cycles, was carried out with a sample-barcoded 5' primer and a J-beta primer mix. MiXCR, run by TCRdb on the 5' RACE reads, gives a single entry per CDR3 protein. The table shows about 1.1 million distinct CDR3 sequences, with roughly two fifths occurring only once. Sequencing input: blood. Receptors originate from a man between 18 and 29 years old in good health.

The sample holds a few counts of this clonotype. J is TRBJ2-7 and V is TRBV20-1; D ambiguous. Germline V gene sequence: CDR1 DFQATT, CDR2 SNEGSKA (reference sequence). V shed 3 bases and J shed 1 base, with 7 bases lying between them. The CDR3 loop spans 12 amino acids. CDR3 bases: TGCAGTGCTAGCGATTCTTCCTACGAGCAGTACTTC. Translating it yields CSASDSSYEQYF.

This clonotype was observed a handful of times. This rearrangement joins TRBV6-6 to TRBJ1-1; 8 nucleotides agree with TRBD1. Germline CDR1 reads MNHNY; CDR2 reads SVGAGI (reference sequence). The CDR3 spans 11 residues. The V gene end was trimmed by 10 bases and the J gene end by 4 bases; junction bases not matched to a gene: 2. The CDR3 spells CANTGGTEAFF. The CDR3 nucleotides are TGTGCCAACACAGGGGGCACTGAAGCTTTCTTT.

The chain joins TRBV7-9 to TRBJ2-7; D not certain. The CDR3 runs to 17 residues. Deletions cut 1 base from V and 0 bases from J, with 16 bases between. CDR1 and CDR2 from the germline V gene are SEHNR and FQNEAQ (reference sequence). The CDR3 DNA reads as TGTGCCAGCAGCTTAGTAGGGTGGTTCCCAGTCTCCTACGAGCAGTACTTC. It encodes CASSLVGWFPVSYEQYF.

The chain combines TRBV25-1 with TRBJ1-4, with 9 bases that match TRBD1. V shed 3 bases, J shed 8 bases, and the junction held 4 bases outside the gene matches. In germline, CDR1 is MGHDK, CDR2 SYGVNS. The CDR3 extends over 14 amino acids. DNA of the CDR3: TGTGCCAGCAGTGAGAACAGGGGGCGAGAAAAACTGTTTTTT. Translating it yields CASSENRGREKLFF.

V and J are TRBV27 and TRBJ2-7; 12 bases are a match to TRBD1. There are 16 residues in the CDR3. Germline V CDR1 and CDR2: MNHEY, SMNVEV (reference sequence). V lost 5 bases and J lost 2; bases outside the gene matches: 7. CDR3: CASSQGQGATPYEQYF. The DNA of the CDR3 is TGTGCCAGCAGTCAGGGACAGGGGGCAACTCCCTACGAGCAGTACTTC.

In the case of this clonotype: This may be a read error, as it is one base from a much larger clone. The chain recombines TRBV29-1 with TRBJ2-1; unclear D gene. The CDR3 spans 12 residues. The V end lost 2 bases, the J end lost 6 bases, and 8 bases lay between the germline ends. Germline V gene data show CDR1 as SQVTM and CDR2 as ANQGSEA. The CDR3 loop is CSVEFRCNEQFF. The DNA for the CDR3 is TGCAGCGTTGAATTCCGCTGCAATGAGCAGTTCTTC.

V is TRBV11-1 and J is TRBJ2-1; D perhaps matches TRBD1 (6 bases). Germline V gene lookup returns CDR1 SGHAT and CDR2 FQDESV (reference sequence). The V end lost 4 bases, the J end lost 3 bases, and 16 bases lay between the germline ends. CDR3 length: 16 residues. In nucleotides, the CDR3 is TGTGCCAGCAGCTCCAGCCCCAGGGGTGACTACAATGAGCAGTTCTTC. Residues: CASSSSPRGDYNEQFF.

J is TRBJ1-1 and V is TRBV15; D possibly corresponds to TRBD1 (6 bases). The CDR3 spans 15 residues. V lost 0 bases to trimming and J lost 2 bases, with 10 bases between them. Germline CDR1 reads LNHNV; CDR2 reads YYDKDF (reference sequence). CDR3: CATSREQGKNTEAFF. The CDR3 DNA reads as TGTGCCACCAGCAGAGAGCAGGGGAAAAACACTGAAGCTTTCTTT.

The sample holds one count of this clonotype. The rearrangement uses TRBV3-1 and TRBJ2-1, with 7 bases aligning to TRBD2. The CDR3 has 21 residues. Germline CDR1 reads LGHDT; CDR2 reads YNNKEL (reference sequence). V trimming: 4 bases; J trimming: 0 bases; junction bases outside the gene matches: 21. Here the CDR3 DNA reads TGTGCCAGCAGCCGCAAGGGCGGGGGAGAGAACTATCATAGCTCCTACAATGAGCAGTTCTTC. This codes for CASSRKGGGENYHSSYNEQFF.

This clonotype has just a few counts. The rearrangement links TRBV29-1 to TRBJ2-3; TRBD2 is a possible D gene (7 bases). The CDR3 is 15 amino acids. V was pared by 1 base and J by 6 bases, with 17 bases between. Germline CDR1 and CDR2: SQVTM and ANQGSEA. CDR3 in DNA: TGCAGCGTTGAAGTCGGGGGGCAACCGCGGGATACGCAGTATTTT. It codes for CSVEVGGQPRDTQYF.

V is TRBV29-1 and J is TRBJ2-7; 9 bases match TRBD1. The V segment lost 6 bases and the J segment 11 bases; nucleotides outside the gene matches: 20. The CDR3 runs to 15 residues. Germline CDR1 SQVTM, CDR2 ANQGSEA. The DNA of the CDR3 is TGCAGCGTCGGAAGGGGACAGGGACTGACGTCGAGTGAGTACTTC. Encoded protein: CSVGRGQGLTSSEYF.

This clonotype has more than one count but fewer than ten. The chain uses TRBV6-1 and TRBJ2-6; tentative D call: TRBD1 (5 bases). Germline V gene sequence: CDR1 MNHNS, CDR2 SASEGT. The CDR3 length is 17 residues. V was shortened by 4 bases and J by 1 base, with 14 bases between the two germline ends. CDR3 amino acids: CASSVPGIYSGANVLTF. CDR3 sequence (DNA): TGTGCCAGCAGTGTCCCAGGGATCTATTCTGGGGCCAACGTCCTGACTTTC.

V usage is TRBV7-2 and J usage is TRBJ2-7; 15 nucleotides align to TRBD2. The CDR3 length is 18 residues. Germline CDR1 and CDR2: SGHTA and FQGNSA. With V trimmed by 5 bases and J by 7 bases, 15 bases remained unmatched. DNA for the CDR3: TGTGCCAGCAGCCCACGATCCGGACTAGCGGGGGGGCGGAATGAGCAGTACTTC. It specifies CASSPRSGLAGGRNEQYF.

This rearrangement joins TRBV7-8 to TRBJ2-5; TRBD1 matches at 9 bases. The CDR3 is 16 residues long. The V segment lost 5 bases and the J segment 11 bases; nucleotides outside the gene matches: 18. The V gene's germline CDR1 is SGHVS and CDR2 FQNEAQ. CDR3 sequence (DNA): TGTGCCAGCAGCCCAGCAGTATGGACAGGGGCCAATGAGCAGTACTTC. This sequence encodes CASSPAVWTGANEQYF. Filled out from reference TRBV7-8 and TRBJ2-5, the complete variable domain reads GAGVSQSPRYKVAKRGQDVALRCDPISGHVSLFWYQQALGQGPEFLTYFQNEAQLDKSGLPSDRFFAERPEGSVSTLKIQRTQQEDSAVYLCASSPAVWTGANEQYFGPGTRLLVL.

On this clonotype itself: One base away lies a much larger clone, so this may be a sequencing read error. This sequence joins TRBV9 and TRBJ2-7, with a possible D match to TRBD2 (6 bases). Trimming removed 0 bases from V and 7 bases from J, with 20 bases in between. CDR1 and CDR2 (germline): SGDLS, YYNGEE. CDR3 length: 16 amino acids. The CDR3 is CASSVEGGSSFDEQYF. The CDR3 bases are TGTGCCAGCAGCGTAGAAGGAGGGAGTAGTTTTGATGAGCAGTACTTC.

J is TRBJ1-1 and V is TRBV29-1; a possible D gene is TRBD1 (6 bases). The length of the CDR3 is 13 residues. CDR1 is SQVTM and CDR2 is ANQGSEA in the germline V gene. V shed 6 bases and J shed 6 bases, with 17 bases lying between them. The CDR3 sequence: CSVVGGPDAEAFF. CDR3 coding DNA: TGCAGCGTCGTGGGGGGGCCGGACGCTGAAGCTTTCTTT.

This clonotype was seen a handful of times. The rearrangement links TRBV27 to TRBJ2-7; 9 nucleotides line up with TRBD1. Trimming removed 3 bases from V and 6 bases from J; junction bases left unmatched: 6. Germline V CDR1 and CDR2: MNHEY, SMNVEV (reference sequence). The CDR3 loop spans 14 amino acids. CDR3 DNA sequence: TGTGCCAGCAGTTTCGGACAGGGGTTCGGCGAGCAGTACTTC. Encoded protein: CASSFGQGFGEQYF.

This chain joins TRBV9 and TRBJ1-2, with D possibly being TRBD1 (5 bases). V lost 3 bases to trimming and J lost 0 bases, with 21 bases between them. The CDR3 runs 18 residues. Germline V gives CDR1 SGDLS, CDR2 YYNGEE. Here the CDR3 DNA reads TGTGCCAGCAGCGGACAAATACCAGTGGGGGGGGCTAACTATGGCTACACCTTC. Translating it yields CASSGQIPVGGANYGYTF.

The V call is TRBV12-3 or TRBV12-4, the J call TRBJ2-1; maybe TRBD2 (5 bases). CDR3 length: 15 amino acids. V shed 1 base and J shed 13 bases, with 20 bases lying between them. CDR3 sequence reads: CASSLVGSVKETQFF. CDR3 bases: TGTGCCAGCAGTTTAGTAGGTAGCGTAAAAGAGACCCAGTTCTTC.

V is TRBV20-1 and J is TRBJ1-2, with TRBD1 matching 7 bases. Trimming took 2 bases from V and 2 from J; bases not matched to a gene: 8. CDR1 and CDR2 (germline): DFQATT, SNEGSKA (reference sequence). The CDR3 consists of 15 residues. DNA for the CDR3: TGCAGTGCTAGAATAAATCCGACAGGGAACTATGGCTACACCTTC. The encoded protein is CSARINPTGNYGYTF.

V usage is TRBV20-1 and J usage is TRBJ1-4; D gene uncertain. Trimming removed 3 bases at V and 7 bases at J, with 12 bases between. Germline V gene sequence: CDR1 DFQATT, CDR2 SNEGSKA (reference sequence). This CDR3 has 13 residues. CDR3 in amino acids: CSARWKEGEKLFF. CDR3 coding DNA: TGCAGTGCTAGGTGGAAGGAGGGTGAAAAACTGTTTTTT.

This clonotype was observed a few times. The CDR3 loop is CARHENTEAFF. CDR3 DNA sequence: TGTGCCAGACATGAGAACACTGAAGCTTTCTTT. This sequence joins TRBV30 and TRBJ1-1; D uncertain. This CDR3 has 11 residues. Trimming removed 8 bases from V and 1 base from J, with 8 bases in between. Looked up from germline, CDR1 is GTSNPN and CDR2 is SVGIG (reference sequence). The complete variable domain, with remaining parts taken from reference TRBV30 and TRBJ1-1, reads SQTIHQWPATLVQPVGSPLSLECTVEGTSNPNLYWYRQAAGRGLQLLFYSVGIGQISSEVPQNLSASRPQDRQFILSSKKLLLSDSGFYLCARHENTEAFFGQGTRLTVV.

The chain is built from TRBV5-6 and TRBJ1-1; possibly TRBD1 for D (6 bases). Germline V gives CDR1 SGHDT, CDR2 YYEEEE. The CDR3 is 16 amino acids. The V and J ends lost 0 bases and 1 base respectively, with 13 bases between them. The CDR3 DNA follows: TGTGCCAGCAGCTTGGACCGGGGGCGAAAGAACACTGAAGCTTTCTTT. It encodes CASSLDRGRKNTEAFF. Using reference TRBV5-6 and TRBJ1-1 for the parts outside the CDR3, the full variable domain is DAGVTQSPTHLIKTRGQQVTLRCSPKSGHDTVSWYQQALGQGPQFIFQYYEEEERQRGNFPDRFSGHQFPNYSSELNVNALLLGDSALYLCASSLDRGRKNTEAFFGQGTRLTVV.

This clonotype was observed a single time. One end of the junction varies from germline; a read error may be responsible. This chain links TRBV6-2 or TRBV6-3 with TRBJ2-1; no definite D call. This CDR3 contains 14 residues. CDR1 MNHEY and CDR2 SVGEGT come from the germline V gene. In DNA form, the CDR3 reads TGTGCCTGCAGTAAAGGACGCGAATACAATGAGCAGTTCTTC. Amino acids: CACSKGREYNEQFF.

In its sample, this clonotype was seen many times. The chain is built from TRBV24-1 and TRBJ2-1, with D perhaps TRBD2 (6 bases). The germline V and J ends were trimmed by 3 bases and 0 bases, with 8 bases remaining between them. The CDR3 has 15 residues. Germline assignment: CDR1 KGHDR and CDR2 SFDVKD. CDR3 in amino acids: CATSDPGSSYNEQFF. DNA of the CDR3: TGTGCCACCAGTGATCCCGGGAGCTCCTACAATGAGCAGTTCTTC.